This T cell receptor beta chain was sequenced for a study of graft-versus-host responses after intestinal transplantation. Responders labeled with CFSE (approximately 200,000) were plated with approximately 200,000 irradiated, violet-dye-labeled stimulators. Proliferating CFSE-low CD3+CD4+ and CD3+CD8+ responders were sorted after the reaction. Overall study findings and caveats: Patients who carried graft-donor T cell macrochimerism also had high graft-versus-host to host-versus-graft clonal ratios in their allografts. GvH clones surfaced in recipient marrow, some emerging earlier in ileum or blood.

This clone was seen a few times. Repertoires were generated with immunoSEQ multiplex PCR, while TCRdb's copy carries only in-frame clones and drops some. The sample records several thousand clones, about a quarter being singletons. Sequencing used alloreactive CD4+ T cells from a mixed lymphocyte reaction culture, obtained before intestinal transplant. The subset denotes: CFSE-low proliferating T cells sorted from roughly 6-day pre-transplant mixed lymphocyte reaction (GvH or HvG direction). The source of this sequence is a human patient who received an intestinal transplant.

The CDR3 DNA sequence: TGTGCCAGCAGCTTTGGGCTCCTACCCACAGATACGCAGTATTTT. Translated: CASSFGLLPTDTQYF. The V and J genes are TRBV5-8 and TRBJ2-3; D gene uncertain. Germline V gene lookup returns CDR1 SGHTS and CDR2 YDEGEE. CDR3 length: 15 amino acids. V gave up 2 bases and J gave up 2 bases, with 12 bases separating them.